This entry lists 25 T cell receptor beta chains sequenced from one sample in a study of tumor-infiltrating lymphocytes in localized non-small cell lung cancer. Assay used: immunoSEQ multiplex PCR; TCRdb lists only in-frame clones, some missing. This table holds 3,000 to 4,500 clones, less than 85% found once. Sequencing was done on a sample of uninvolved lung tissue not adjacent to the tumor. All receptors come from a human donor with non-small cell lung cancer.

The table lists this clone with a few counts. The chain joins TRBV2 to TRBJ2-2; 10 positions agree with TRBD1. CDR3 length equals 15 residues. Trimming took 6 bases from V and 3 from J; bases not matched to a gene: 4. Per the germline V gene, CDR1 is SNHLY and CDR2 is FYNNEI. CDR3 in amino acids: CASSLGTGDTGELFF. The CDR3 nucleotides read TGTGCCAGCAGCCTTGGGACAGGGGACACCGGGGAGCTGTTTTTT.

The CDR3 bases are TGTGCCAGCAGCGCCGCTGGGACCGCTACGCAGTATTTT. This sequence encodes CASSAAGTATQYF. The J gene is TRBJ2-3, the V gene TRBV27, with D possibly called TRBD1 or TRBD2 (5 bases each). The CDR3 has 13 amino acids. Trimming pared 6 bases from V and 8 bases from J, leaving 15 bases between. CDR1 is MNHEY and CDR2 is SMNVEV in the germline V gene (reference sequence).

The chain couples TRBV29-1 to TRBJ2-7; TRBD2 is a possible D gene (5 bases). The germline CDR1 and CDR2 sequences are SQVTM and ANQGSEA. Deletions cut 2 bases from V and 0 bases from J, with 8 bases between. The CDR3 covers 13 residues. Here the CDR3 reads CSVETGSSYEQYF. In nucleotides, the CDR3 is TGCAGCGTTGAAACTGGGAGCTCCTACGAGCAGTACTTC.

This clone has just a few counts. The rearrangement uses TRBV18 and TRBJ1-5; D is uncertain. The CDR3 is made up of 13 amino acids. The germline CDR1 and CDR2 sequences are KGHSH and LQKENI. V was clipped by 2 bases and J by 4 bases, with 6 bases between them. Here the CDR3 reads CASSPTGNQPQHF. CDR3 nucleotide sequence: TGTGCCAGCTCACCAACGGGGAATCAGCCCCAGCATTTT.

This clone is a singleton in its sample. The junction and the germline gene differ at one end; a read error may be behind it. The V and J genes are TRBV29-1 and TRBJ2-1; TRBD2 aligns across 12 bases. The CDR3 totals 19 residues. Germline-derived CDR1 and CDR2 are SQVTM and ANQGSEA. CDR3 sequence: CSVKDPGTSGSSSYNEQFF. The DNA of the CDR3 is TGCAGCGTTAAAGATCCCGGGACTAGCGGGTCGAGCTCCTACAATGAGCAGTTCTTC.

The V gene is TRBV19, the J gene TRBJ2-1; TRBD2 aligns across 8 bases. The CDR3 totals 15 residues. Per germline, CDR1 LNHDA and CDR2 SQIVND (reference sequence). After removal of 5 bases from V and 9 bases from J, the junction contained 12 bases not matched to a gene. The CDR3 is CASSPPGGGGGEQFF. The CDR3 DNA sequence: TGTGCCAGTAGTCCCCCGGGGGGGGGCGGAGGTGAGCAGTTCTTC.

This chain uses TRBV6-5 with TRBJ2-2; 7 bases are a match to TRBD2. CDR3 size: 15 residues. With 2 bases clipped from V and 8 bases from J, the junction kept 8 bases outside the gene matches. Germline-derived CDR1 and CDR2 are MNHEY and SVGAGI. CDR3 amino acids: CASSYGGSGAGELFF. The CDR3 region has the DNA TGTGCCAGCAGTTACGGCGGGAGTGGGGCAGGGGAGCTGTTTTTT.

The J gene is TRBJ1-3, the V gene TRBV5-1; a weak D match, TRBD1 (5 bases). The CDR3 extends over 14 amino acids. V lost 5 bases and J 0 bases, leaving 9 bases between the germline ends. Per the germline V gene, CDR1 is SGHRS and CDR2 is YFSETQ. The CDR3 region is CASSQQVSGNTIYF. The CDR3 DNA follows: TGCGCCAGCAGTCAACAGGTCTCTGGAAACACCATATATTTT. Full variable domain (outside the CDR3, taken from reference TRBV5-1 and TRBJ1-3): KAGVTQTPRYLIKTRGQQVTLSCSPISGHRSVSWYQQTPGQGLQFLFEYFSETQRNKGNFPGRFSGRQFSNSRSEMNVSTLELGDSALYLCASSQQVSGNTIYFGEGSWLTVV.

The chain is built from TRBV30 and TRBJ1-5; D is unresolved. The CDR3 is 14 residues long. Germline V gene lookup returns CDR1 GTSNPN and CDR2 SVGIG (reference sequence). Trimming cost V 3 bases and J 0 bases, with 9 bases left between them. The CDR3 DNA follows: TGTGCCTGGAGGGGGAGGTATAGCAATCAGCCCCAGCATTTT. Protein: CAWRGRYSNQPQHF.

This clone came up once. The rearrangement uses TRBV5-1 and TRBJ1-2; D is possibly TRBD1 (5 bases). The length of the CDR3 is 14 residues. The V end lost 5 bases, the J end lost 2 bases, and 13 bases lay between the germline ends. From germline, CDR1 is SGHRS and CDR2 YFSETQ. For the CDR3, the DNA is TGCGCCAGCAGATCGGTCGGGGCGAACTATGGCTACACCTTC. As protein: CASRSVGANYGYTF.

Only a few counts were recorded for this clone. The genes are TRBV18 and TRBJ2-3; D gene uncertain. CDR3 length: 12 amino acids. The germline V gene has CDR1 KGHSH and CDR2 LQKENI. Trimming took 3 bases from V and 6 from J, leaving 7 bases between them. In DNA form, the CDR3 reads TGTGCCAGCTCACCCGAACGGGATACGCAGTATTTT. Its protein is CASSPERDTQYF. The entire variable domain, with the rest obtained from reference TRBV18 and TRBJ2-3, is as follows: NAGVMQNPRHLVRRRGQEARLRCSPMKGHSHVYWYRQLPEEGLKFMVYLQKENIIDESGMPKERFSAEFPKEGPSILRIQQVVRGDSAAYFCASSPERDTQYFGPGTRLTVL.

This chain connects TRBV6-6 to TRBJ2-1, with D perhaps matching TRBD2 (6 bases). The length of the CDR3 is 14 residues. Germline CDR1 is MNHNY and CDR2 is SVGAGI (reference sequence). Trimming pared 6 bases from V and 5 bases from J, leaving 14 bases between. The CDR3 region is CASSIPSANNEQFF. In DNA form, the CDR3 reads TGTGCCAGCAGCATCCCTAGCGCGAACAATGAGCAGTTCTTC.

As for this clone: Other nucleotide sequences from this sample produce the same CDR3. The genes are TRBV9 and TRBJ1-5; TRBD1 is a possible D gene (5 bases). The germline gives CDR1 SGDLS, CDR2 YYNGEE. This CDR3 has 14 amino acids. The ends were cut back, 0 bases at V and 1 base at J, with 5 bases in the middle. This chain's CDR3 is CASSVGQSNQPQHF. The CDR3 DNA reads TGTGCCAGCAGCGTAGGACAGAGCAATCAGCCCCAGCATTTT.

The CDR3: CASRRDGGNEKLFF. Written as DNA, the CDR3 is TGTGCCAGCAGACGGGACGGCGGTAATGAAAAACTGTTTTTT. This chain links TRBV6-1 with TRBJ1-4; a possible D gene is TRBD1 (5 bases). Germline CDR1 and CDR2: MNHNS and SASEGT. V gave up 6 bases and J gave up 4 bases, with 12 bases separating them. CDR3 length equals 14 residues.

Of note for this clone: Mismatch with germline at one junction end may stem from a read error. The V call is TRBV18, the J call TRBJ2-2; perhaps TRBD2 as D (7 bases). There are 16 residues in the CDR3. Germline V gene data show CDR1 as KGHSH and CDR2 as LQKENI. As DNA, the CDR3 is TGTGCCAGCTCACCCCCGGGGGGCTTAAACATCGGGGAGCTGTTTTTT. Protein sequence: CASSPPGGLNIGELFF.

The rearrangement joins TRBV4-2 to TRBJ2-3; TRBD2 aligns across 8 bases. With V trimmed by 0 bases and J by 3 bases, 8 bases remained unmatched. Per the germline V gene, CDR1 is LGHNA and CDR2 is YNFKEQ. The CDR3 loop spans 17 amino acids. The CDR3 protein is CASSQDMSGGATDTQYF. Written as DNA, the CDR3 is TGTGCCAGCAGCCAAGATATGAGCGGGGGAGCTACAGATACGCAGTATTTT.

The chain carries TRBV18 and TRBJ1-2, with 8 bases fitting TRBD1. The germline V gene encodes CDR1 KGHSH and CDR2 LQKENI. V dropped 6 bases and J dropped 6; count of bases not matched to a gene: 6. This CDR3 has 13 residues. The CDR3 DNA reads as TGTGCCAGCTCCCAACAGGGGGTCGATGGCTACACCTTC. Protein: CASSQQGVDGYTF. Variable domain in full (rest from reference TRBV18 and TRBJ1-2): NAGVMQNPRHLVRRRGQEARLRCSPMKGHSHVYWYRQLPEEGLKFMVYLQKENIIDESGMPKERFSAEFPKEGPSILRIQQVVRGDSAAYFCASSQQGVDGYTFGSGTRLTVV.

The chain carries TRBV10-3 and TRBJ1-5; a possible D gene is TRBD1 (6 bases). V lost 8 bases, J lost 10 bases, and 15 bases lay in between. Germline loops: CDR1 ENHRY, CDR2 SYGVKD. The CDR3 covers 12 residues. The CDR3 nucleotides read TGTGCCATCGGGGGCTCGGACTCACCCCAGCATTTT. Its translation: CAIGGSDSPQHF.

J is TRBJ2-5 and V is TRBV5-6, with D perhaps TRBD1 (6 bases). Trimming left V 0 bases short and J 3 bases short, with 12 bases between. Germline CDR1 and CDR2: SGHDT and YYEEEE. The CDR3 consists of 15 residues. The CDR3 bases are TGTGCCAGCAGCTTGGCTCGGCAGGGGAAAGAGACCCAGTACTTC. This encodes CASSLARQGKETQYF.

J is TRBJ2-3 and V is TRBV4-2; 7 bases are a match to TRBD2. The V gene end was trimmed by 4 bases and the J gene end by 4 bases; junction bases not matched to a gene: 17. Germline V CDR1 and CDR2: LGHNA, YNFKEQ. The CDR3 spans 18 residues. CDR3 sequence: CASSREWASGPVADTQYF. The CDR3, as DNA: TGTGCCAGCAGCCGCGAGTGGGCTAGCGGTCCCGTGGCAGATACGCAGTATTTT.

The sample holds one count of this clone. This sequence joins TRBV5-1 and TRBJ2-2; D is tentatively TRBD1 or TRBD2 (5 bases each). CDR1 is SGHRS and CDR2 is YFSETQ in the germline V gene. CDR3 length equals 16 residues. Between the trimmed V and J ends, which lost 6 bases and 7 bases, there was a span of 22 bases. CDR3 residues: CASTRGPNMQGGELFF. The CDR3 DNA reads TGCGCCAGCACCCGCGGGCCAAACATGCAGGGCGGGGAGCTGTTTTTT.

This rearrangement joins TRBV5-6 to TRBJ1-1, with no clear D. From germline, CDR1 is SGHDT and CDR2 YYEEEE. Trimming took 3 bases from V and 3 from J, leaving 12 bases between them. The CDR3 has 14 residues. The CDR3 DNA is TGTGCCAGCAGCTGGAGCCCATTGGACACTGAAGCTTTCTTT. Amino acids: CASSWSPLDTEAFF.

This clone turned up a few times. The rearrangement links TRBV28 to TRBJ2-7; TRBD1 agrees at 7 bases. Trimming cost V 5 bases and J 0 bases; bases outside gene matches: 13. This CDR3 is built from 17 residues. Germline V lookup: CDR1 MDHEN, CDR2 SYDVKM. The CDR3: CASSKETGTVNSYEQYF. The CDR3 region has the DNA TGTGCCAGCAGTAAGGAGACCGGGACAGTGAACTCCTACGAGCAGTACTTC.

V and J are TRBV5-5 and TRBJ2-7; D remains ambiguous. CDR1 is SGHKS, CDR2 YYEKEE, per germline (reference sequence). Deletions cut 5 bases from V and 0 bases from J, with 15 bases between. There are 15 residues in the CDR3. The CDR3 DNA reads as TGTGCCAGCAGTCCCGGGTCCTCCCGCTCCTACGAGCAGTACTTC. It encodes CASSPGSSRSYEQYF. Full variable domain (remainder filled in from reference TRBV5-5 and TRBJ2-7): DAGVTQSPTHLIKTRGQQVTLRCSPISGHKSVSWYQQVLGQGPQFIFQYYEKEERGRGNFPDRFSARQFPNYSSELNVNALLLGDSALYLCASSPGSSRSYEQYFGPGTRLTVT.

The chain uses TRBV2 and TRBJ1-5; D gene uncertain. V was clipped by 2 bases and J by 7 bases, with 6 bases between them. The CDR3 has 12 amino acids. The germline CDR1 and CDR2 sequences are SNHLY and FYNNEI. The CDR3 coding sequence is TGTGCCAGCAGTGAATCGCTACAGCCCCAGCATTTT. Translating it yields CASSESLQPQHF.